The 28 T cell receptor beta chains reported below all come from one sample, sequenced in a study of T cell repertoires in aging, cancer and after chemotherapy. TRB rearrangements spanning V, D and J were amplified using mixed TRB-A/B primers. TCRdb reprocessed the multiplex PCR reads with MiXCR, giving one entry per CDR3 protein. The sample gives thousands of distinct CDR3 sequences, under 40% of which show up once; around half is in the top ten. Peripheral blood genomic DNA, not sorted cells or RNA, was the template. The specimen sequenced was blood. Receptor source: a human donor with a blood cancer.

A few counts support this clonotype. The rearrangement links TRBV5-7 to TRBJ2-7, with TRBD2 matching over 8 bases. TRBV5-7 is treated as an ORF (open reading frame) with a function not yet certain. J was trimmed by 2 bases and V by 1 base; bases with no gene match: 2. This CDR3 is 14 amino acids long. CDR3 loop: CASSLPSGPYEQYF. The CDR3 DNA follows: TGTGCCAGCAGCTTGCCTAGCGGGCCCTACGAGCAGTACTTC.

This clonotype counts as medium-sized. This chain joins TRBV29-1 and TRBJ2-7; D not certain. The germline CDR1 and CDR2 sequences are SQVTM and ANQGSEA. Between the trimmed V and J ends, which lost 4 bases and 5 bases, there was a span of 9 bases. This CDR3 spans 11 amino acids. In DNA, the CDR3 is TGCAGCGTTGTAACTCTGGACGAGCAGTACTTC. Translating gives CSVVTLDEQYF.

This clonotype is judged medium-sized. The chain joins TRBV19 to TRBJ1-2; 12 bases are a match to TRBD1. Looked up from germline, CDR1 is LNHDA and CDR2 is SQIVND (reference sequence). Germline trimming cut 4 bases from V and 6 bases from J; bases unmatched to any gene: 12. This CDR3 has 17 residues. The CDR3 sequence is CASSTVQWDRGQHGYTF. The CDR3 nucleotides are TGTGCCAGTAGTACCGTACAGTGGGACAGGGGGCAACATGGCTACACCTTC.

The CDR3 bases are TGCAGCGTTGGACTAGCGGGAGGGAATGAGCAGTTCTTC. Its translation is CSVGLAGGNEQFF. The chain employs TRBV29-1 and TRBJ2-1; 14 nucleotides agree with TRBD2. This CDR3 is built from 13 residues. Germline V lookup: CDR1 SQVTM, CDR2 ANQGSEA. The V and J ends lost 4 bases and 7 bases, in that order; junction bases with no gene match: 0.

By proportion, this clonotype is large. The V call is TRBV29-1, the J call TRBJ2-2; D unresolved. The germline V and J ends were trimmed by 4 bases and 4 bases, with 10 bases remaining between them. This CDR3 has 13 amino acids. Per germline, CDR1 SQVTM and CDR2 ANQGSEA. The CDR3 here is CSVGHSFTGELFF. In DNA form, the CDR3 reads TGCAGCGTTGGCCACAGCTTCACCGGGGAGCTGTTTTTT.

This clonotype was picked up a small number of times. The chain combines TRBV6-5 with TRBJ2-1; TRBD1 aligns across 8 bases. The CDR3 runs to 16 residues. J lost 2 bases, V lost 2 bases, and 5 bases had no gene match. Germline V gene lookup returns CDR1 MNHEY and CDR2 SVGAGI. This chain's CDR3 is CASSYLRGRTYNEQFF. CDR3 bases: TGTGCCAGCAGTTACCTCAGGGGGCGGACCTACAATGAGCAGTTCTTC.

The rearrangement uses TRBV5-1 and TRBJ1-1, with 8 bases aligning to TRBD1. The V gene end was trimmed by 4 bases and the J gene end by 5 bases; junction bases not matched to a gene: 4. The CDR3 loop spans 13 amino acids. Germline V gene data show CDR1 as SGHRS and CDR2 as YFSETQ. The CDR3, as DNA: TGCGCCAGCAGCCGACAGGGGATTACTGAAGCTTTCTTT. It yields the protein CASSRQGITEAFF.

The J gene is TRBJ2-7, the V gene TRBV20-1, with D perhaps matching TRBD2 (5 bases). The CDR3 runs to 13 residues. The germline CDR1 and CDR2 sequences are DFQATT and SNEGSKA (reference sequence). V shed 6 bases and J shed 3 bases, with 15 bases lying between them. In DNA, the CDR3 is TGCAGTGCCACCCCCGGCGGGTACTACGAGCAGTACTTC. This gives the protein CSATPGGYYEQYF.

The rearrangement joins TRBV20-1 to TRBJ2-7; perhaps TRBD2 as D (5 bases). The V gene lost 3 bases and the J gene lost 3 bases, with 12 bases spanning the gap. Germline CDR1 reads DFQATT; CDR2 reads SNEGSKA (reference sequence). This CDR3 comprises 13 residues. DNA for the CDR3: TGCAGTGCTAGGCCCGGGGTAGGCTACGAGCAGTACTTC. Protein sequence: CSARPGVGYEQYF.

This clonotype was detected a few times. This chain joins TRBV5-6 and TRBJ2-1; D remains ambiguous. The CDR3 runs to 11 residues. The germline CDR1 and CDR2 sequences are SGHDT and YYEEEE. Trimming shortened V by 1 base and J by 10 bases, and 6 bases separated the two germline ends. CDR3 nucleotide sequence: TGTGCCAGCAGCTTGCTTCGAGAGCAGTTCTTC. Amino acids: CASSLLREQFF. Variable domain in full (rest from reference TRBV5-6 and TRBJ2-1): DAGVTQSPTHLIKTRGQQVTLRCSPKSGHDTVSWYQQALGQGPQFIFQYYEEEERQRGNFPDRFSGHQFPNYSSELNVNALLLGDSALYLCASSLLREQFFGPGTRLTVL.

As concerns this clonotype: Its ends do not fully match the called genes, so a read error is possible. V usage is TRBV19 and J usage is TRBJ2-3; 8 bases are a match to TRBD2. The V gene's germline CDR1 is LNHDA and CDR2 SQIVND (reference sequence). This CDR3 comprises 14 residues. The CDR3 protein is CATKREHRTETQYF. In DNA, the CDR3 is TGTGCCACGAAGCGGGAGCATCGCACAGAAACGCAGTATTTT.

This clonotype showed up just a few times. The chain recombines TRBV18 with TRBJ2-7; 8 nucleotides match TRBD2. Germline CDR1 is KGHSH and CDR2 is LQKENI. J gave up 7 bases and V 8 bases, and 25 bases lay outside the gene matches. The CDR3 is 18 amino acids. This CDR3 is CASSEAGWVAGSREEQYF. The CDR3 DNA reads TGTGCCAGCAGTGAAGCTGGGTGGGTAGCGGGAAGTCGTGAGGAGCAGTACTTC.

This clonotype has only a few counts. V gene TRBV30 combines with J gene TRBJ1-2; possibly TRBD1 for D (5 bases). Germline values: CDR1 GTSNPN, CDR2 SVGIG (reference sequence). This CDR3 region has 15 residues. V lost 8 bases and J lost 4, with 23 bases in between. The CDR3 region is CATLLGVRRVYGYTF. Written as DNA, the CDR3 is TGTGCCACTCTCTTGGGGGTGCGAAGAGTCTATGGCTACACCTTC.

This clonotype appeared a few times. The chain recombines TRBV29-1 with TRBJ2-7, with TRBD2 matching 7 bases. The CDR3 has 16 amino acids. Germline loops: CDR1 SQVTM, CDR2 ANQGSEA. The V gene end was trimmed by 1 base and the J gene end by 6 bases; junction bases not matched to a gene: 15. CDR3 sequence reads: CSVEAPSGTPSTEQYF. The DNA of the CDR3 is TGCAGCGTTGAAGCCCCCAGCGGGACCCCTAGTACCGAGCAGTACTTC.

This clonotype has a handful of counts. The gene calls are TRBV6-5 and TRBJ2-1; 8 bases map to TRBD1. This CDR3 has 14 residues. CDR1 is MNHEY and CDR2 is SVGAGI in the germline V gene. V shed 10 bases, J shed 5 bases, and the junction held 10 bases outside the gene matches. The CDR3, as DNA: TGTGCCACCTTAAGGGACAGGAGCCACAATGAGCAGTTCTTC. It yields the protein CATLRDRSHNEQFF.

This clonotype was observed a few times. V gene TRBV30 combines with J gene TRBJ1-6; D gene uncertain. Germline CDR1 is GTSNPN and CDR2 is SVGIG (reference sequence). V was cut by 0 bases and J by 9 bases, with 12 bases left in between. The CDR3 has 14 residues. The CDR3 loop reads CAWSVDLVFSPLHF. The CDR3 coding sequence is TGTGCCTGGAGTGTAGATTTGGTGTTTTCACCCCTCCACTTT.

CDR3 DNA sequence: TGCAGTGCTCTGCCCCGGGACGGTGAGCAGTTCTTC. It specifies CSALPRDGEQFF. The J gene is TRBJ2-1, the V gene TRBV20-1; D is perhaps TRBD1 or TRBD2 (5 bases each). Germline CDR1 and CDR2: DFQATT and SNEGSKA (reference sequence). V lost 5 bases to trimming and J lost 9 bases, with 14 bases between them. CDR3 length: 12 amino acids.

The chain links TRBV12-3 or TRBV12-4 to TRBJ1-5, with 9 bases that match TRBD1. J lost 1 base, V lost 6 bases, and 4 bases had no gene match. The CDR3 has 15 amino acids. This CDR3 is CASRRTGESNQPQHF. The CDR3 coding sequence is TGTGCCAGCAGACGGACAGGGGAAAGCAATCAGCCCCAGCATTTT.

This clonotype is medium-sized (0.01 to 0.1%) in the sample. The chain recombines TRBV29-1 with TRBJ2-7, with TRBD1 matching over 8 bases. CDR3 length: 13 residues. Germline trimming cut 3 bases from V and 4 bases from J; bases unmatched to any gene: 5. Germline loops: CDR1 SQVTM, CDR2 ANQGSEA. DNA of the CDR3: TGCAGCGTTGAGGGGACAGGAGGTTACGAGCAGTACTTC. Translating it yields CSVEGTGGYEQYF.

The CDR3 spells CASSPGLAGTDTQYF. The CDR3 nucleotides are TGTGCCAGCAGCCCTGGACTAGCGGGCACAGATACGCAGTATTTT. The V call is TRBV13, the J call TRBJ2-3, with 10 bases fitting TRBD2. CDR3 size: 15 residues. CDR1 and CDR2 from the germline V gene are PRHDT and FYEKMQ (reference sequence). V lost 5 bases and J lost 1; bases outside the gene matches: 3.

By sample share, this clonotype is medium-sized. This chain connects TRBV19 to TRBJ2-3; maybe TRBD2 (6 bases). The germline CDR1 and CDR2 sequences are LNHDA and SQIVND (reference sequence). V lost 5 bases and J 1 base, leaving 16 bases between the germline ends. CDR3 length: 16 amino acids. The CDR3 DNA reads TGTGCCAGTAGTGGTTGGGTAGCTAGCGGCACAGATACGCAGTATTTT. Its protein is CASSGWVASGTDTQYF. The full variable domain, rest sourced from reference TRBV19 and TRBJ2-3, is DGGITQSPKYLFRKEGQNVTLSCEQNLNHDAMYWYRQDPGQGLRLIYYSQIVNDFQKGDIAEGYSVSREKKESFPLTVTSAQKNPTAFYLCASSGWVASGTDTQYFGPGTRLTVL.

This clonotype was counted once. This may be a read error, as it is one base from a much larger clone. The rearrangement uses TRBV6-5 and TRBJ2-7; 12 nucleotides align to TRBD2. Germline CDR1 MNHEY, CDR2 SVGAGI. The CDR3 has 16 amino acids. Trimming took 0 bases from V and 7 from J; bases not matched to a gene: 7. CDR3 amino acids: CASSYSGTSGYNEQYF. The CDR3 nucleotides are TGTGCCAGCAGTTACTCAGGGACTAGCGGGTACAATGAGCAGTACTTC.

This clonotype is deemed medium-sized. V and J are TRBV19 and TRBJ2-6, with D perhaps given as TRBD1 or TRBD2 (5 bases each). Trimming cost V 6 bases and J 2 bases, with 8 bases left between them. The CDR3 length is 14 residues. The germline gives CDR1 LNHDA, CDR2 SQIVND (reference sequence). The CDR3: CASRGRTGANVLTF. The DNA of the CDR3 is TGTGCCAGTAGGGGACGGACTGGGGCCAACGTCCTGACTTTC.

This clonotype appeared once. The CDR3 DNA reads as TGCGCCACTACCTCCTCCCCCAATGAGCAGTTCTTC. The encoded protein is CATTSSPNEQFF. The chain has TRBV10-2 and TRBJ2-7; no reliable D call. The J call is doubtful: the DNA matches TRBJ2-1 better. The CDR3 contains 12 residues. Germline values: CDR1 WSHSY, CDR2 SAAADI.

This clonotype showed up just a few times. The V and J genes are TRBV27 and TRBJ1-3; D perhaps matches TRBD1 (6 bases). The ends were cut back, 8 bases at V and 0 bases at J, with 17 bases in the middle. This CDR3 is built from 16 residues. Germline V gene lookup returns CDR1 MNHEY and CDR2 SMNVEV (reference sequence). This chain's CDR3 is CASWPAGEPSGNTIYF. The CDR3 bases are TGTGCCAGCTGGCCAGCAGGGGAGCCCTCTGGAAACACCATATATTTT.

J is TRBJ2-7 and V is TRBV7-2; 7 positions match TRBD2. This CDR3 region has 13 residues. Trimming cost V 4 bases and J 1 base; bases outside gene matches: 1. Germline V gives CDR1 SGHTA, CDR2 FQGNSA. The CDR3 sequence is CASSYGRSYEQYF. CDR3 nucleotide sequence: TGTGCCAGCAGCTACGGGAGGTCCTACGAGCAGTACTTC. The complete variable domain, with remaining parts taken from reference TRBV7-2 and TRBJ2-7, reads GAGVSQSPSNKVTEKGKDVELRCDPISGHTALYWYRQSLGQGLEFLIYFQGNSAPDKSGLPSDRFSAERTGGSVSTLTIQRTQQEDSAVYLCASSYGRSYEQYFGPGTRLTVT.

The V call is TRBV28, the J call TRBJ1-1, with unresolved D. Trimming left V 7 bases short and J 0 bases short, with 3 bases between. The germline V gene encodes CDR1 MDHEN and CDR2 SYDVKM. The CDR3 runs to 11 residues. In nucleotides, the CDR3 is TGTGCCAGCAAGCTGAACACTGAAGCTTTCTTT. It encodes CASKLNTEAFF. The complete variable domain, with remaining parts taken from reference TRBV28 and TRBJ1-1, reads DVKVTQSSRYLVKRTGEKVFLECVQDMDHENMFWYRQDPGLGLRLIYFSYDVKMKEKGDIPEGYSVSREKKERFSLILESASTNQTSMYLCASKLNTEAFFGQGTRLTVV.

This clonotype was observed once. The chain employs TRBV5-1 and TRBJ2-7, with D possibly matching TRBD2 (6 bases). There are 14 residues in the CDR3. Germline loops: CDR1 SGHRS, CDR2 YFSETQ. V was pared by 4 bases and J by 1 base, with 12 bases between. The CDR3 spells CASSRDSASYEQYF. The CDR3 nucleotides read TGCGCCAGCAGCCGGGACTCAGCATCCTACGAGCAGTACTTC. Using reference TRBV5-1 and TRBJ2-7 for the parts outside the CDR3, the full variable domain is KAGVTQTPRYLIKTRGQQVTLSCSPISGHRSVSWYQQTPGQGLQFLFEYFSETQRNKGNFPGRFSGRQFSNSRSEMNVSTLELGDSALYLCASSRDSASYEQYFGPGTRLTVT.